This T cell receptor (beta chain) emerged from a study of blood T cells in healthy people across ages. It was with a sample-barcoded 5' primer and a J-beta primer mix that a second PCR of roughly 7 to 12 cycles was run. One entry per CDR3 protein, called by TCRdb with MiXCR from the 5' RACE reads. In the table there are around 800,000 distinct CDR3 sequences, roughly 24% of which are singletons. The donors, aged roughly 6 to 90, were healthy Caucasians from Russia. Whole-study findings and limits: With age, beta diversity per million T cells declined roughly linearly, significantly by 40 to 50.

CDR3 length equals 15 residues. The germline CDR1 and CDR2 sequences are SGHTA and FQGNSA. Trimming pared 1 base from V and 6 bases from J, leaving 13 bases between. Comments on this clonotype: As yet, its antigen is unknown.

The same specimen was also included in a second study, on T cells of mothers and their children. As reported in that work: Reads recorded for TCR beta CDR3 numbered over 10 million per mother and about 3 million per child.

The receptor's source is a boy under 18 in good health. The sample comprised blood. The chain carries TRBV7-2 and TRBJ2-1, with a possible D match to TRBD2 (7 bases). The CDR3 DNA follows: TGTGCCAGCAGCTTAGTTGTGGGGGGGGCCAATGAGCAGTTCTTC. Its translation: CASSLVVGGANEQFF.